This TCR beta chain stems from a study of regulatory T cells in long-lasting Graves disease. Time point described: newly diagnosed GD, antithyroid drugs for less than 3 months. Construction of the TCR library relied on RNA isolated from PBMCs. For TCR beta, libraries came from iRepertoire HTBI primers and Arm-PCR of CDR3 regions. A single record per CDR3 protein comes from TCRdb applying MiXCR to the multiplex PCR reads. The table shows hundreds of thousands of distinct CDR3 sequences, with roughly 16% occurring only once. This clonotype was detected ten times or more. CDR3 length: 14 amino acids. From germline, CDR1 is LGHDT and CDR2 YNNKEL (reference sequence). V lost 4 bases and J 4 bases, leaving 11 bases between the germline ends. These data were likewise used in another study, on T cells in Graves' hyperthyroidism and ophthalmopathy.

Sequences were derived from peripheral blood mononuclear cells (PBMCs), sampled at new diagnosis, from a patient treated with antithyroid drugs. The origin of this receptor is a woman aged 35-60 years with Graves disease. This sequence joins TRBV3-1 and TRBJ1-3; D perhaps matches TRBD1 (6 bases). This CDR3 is CASSPGTIGNTIYF. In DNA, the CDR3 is TGTGCCAGCAGCCCCGGGACAATAGGAAACACCATATATTTT.